Listed below are T cell receptor beta chains from one sample, sequenced in a study of blood T cell repertoires in COVID-19. Measured with immunoSEQ multiplex PCR; TCRdb has only the in-frame clones, and not every one. Of about 270,000 clones in the sample, approximately 89% were seen once. Input material: peripheral blood. The receptors here all came from a man aged 40-49 years with active or convalescent COVID-19. The CDR3 runs from the conserved cysteine through the conserved F or W. The D gene is left open where the match is weak. The size of a clone is reported for some rows only, either as once, few or many, or as a class for expanded clones.

>TRBD2|-|TRBV9|TRBJ2-1
TGTGCCAGCAGCGTCGGGGGGAGGGTCCACAATGAGCAGTTCTTC
CASSVGGRVHNEQFF
>-|-|TRBV20-1|TRBJ2-1
TGCAGTGCTAGTCGGGGGAGCTCCTACAATGAGCAGTTCTTC
CSASRGSSYNEQFF
>TRBD2|-|TRBV19|TRBJ2-4
TGTGCCAGTGACCCGGGAGGGGATAGGGACATTCAGTACTTC
CASDPGGDRDIQYF
>TRBD2|once|TRBV5-1|TRBJ2-1
TGCGCCAGCAGCCCGACTAGCGGGGGGGCCGGGGGCAATGAGCAGTTCTTC
CASSPTSGGAGGNEQFF
>TRBD2|-|TRBV7-9|TRBJ2-1
TGTGCCAGCAGCTTTGGGACTAGCGGGAGGGCCTATGAGCAGTTCTTC
CASSFGTSGRAYEQFF
>-|-|TRBV6-5|TRBJ1-6
TGTGCCAGCAGCCCCTCGGGGGGTGACGATTCACCCCTCCACTTT
CASSPSGGDDSPLHF
>-|-|TRBV7-6|TRBJ2-7
TGTGCCAGCAGCTTAGGGGGCGCGACCTCCTACGAGCAGTACTTC
CASSLGGATSYEQYF
>-|-|TRBV5-5|TRBJ1-1
TGTGCCAGCAGCACAGGGTGGGGGTCGCCTGAAGCTTTCTTT
CASSTGWGSPEAFF
>TRBD1|once|TRBV4-1|TRBJ1-1
TGCGCCAGCAGCCAACAGGCAAGACAGGGTAGGTCTGAAGCTTTCTTT
CASSQQARQGRSEAFF
>TRBD1|-|TRBV10-1|TRBJ1-1
TGCGCCAGCAGAACAACAGGGGAAAACACTGAAGCTTTCTTT
CASRTTGENTEAFF
>-|-|TRBV6-5|TRBJ1-5
TGTGCCAGCGTCCCGGCGGGCAATCAGCCCCAGCATTTT
CASVPAGNQPQHF
>TRBD1|-|TRBV30|TRBJ1-6
TGTGCCTGGAGTGAAATATCCGGGACAGGGTATTCACCCCTCCACTTT
CAWSEISGTGYSPLHF
>TRBD2|-|TRBV2|TRBJ2-1
TGTGCCAGCAGTGTGGCTAGCGGGGAGAATGAGCAGTTCTTC
CASSVASGENEQFF
>TRBD2|-|TRBV25-1|TRBJ2-2
TGTGCCAGCAGTCGCCGACTAGCGGGGGATACCGGGGAGCTGTTTTTT
CASSRRLAGDTGELFF
>-|-|TRBV10-1|TRBJ1-6
TGCGCCAGCAGTGAGGGCTCTCATTCACCCCTCCACTTT
CASSEGSHSPLHF
>TRBD2|-|TRBV28|TRBJ2-1
TGTGCCAGCAGTGGGACTAGCGGTTACAATGAGCAGTTCTTC
CASSGTSGYNEQFF
>TRBD2|-|TRBV9|TRBJ2-3
TGTGCCAGCAGCGTAGCGGGAGGAGATACGCAGTATTTT
CASSVAGGDTQYF
>-|-|TRBV5-4|TRBJ1-1
TGTGCCAGCAGCTTGCCCCTGGGCGCTGAAGCTTTCTTT
CASSLPLGAEAFF
>-|-|TRBV6-5|TRBJ2-1
TGTGCCAGCAGTAAGCCCGGGACACTCAATGAGCAGTTCTTC
CASSKPGTLNEQFF
>-|-|TRBV3-1/TRBV3-2|TRBJ2-2
TGTGCCAGCAGCCGCGGGGTGAACACCGGGGAGCTGTTTTTT
CASSRGVNTGELFF
>-|once|TRBV7-3|TRBJ1-6
TGTGCCAGCAGCTCGGGGATCAATTCACCCCTCCACTTT
CASSSGINSPLHF
>-|-|TRBV28|TRBJ2-1
TGTGCTTCTGGTAGTGGTGATGAAACCTACAATGAGCAGTTCTTC
CASGSGDETYNEQFF
>-|-|TRBV5-4|TRBJ1-3
TGTGCCAGCAGCTTACAGGGCCCCTCTGGAAACACCATATATTTT
CASSLQGPSGNTIYF
>TRBD1|-|TRBV5-1|TRBJ2-7
TGCGCCAGCAGCTTGGGGGACAGGGGCGACGAGCAGTACTTC
CASSLGDRGDEQYF
>-|-|TRBV11-3|TRBJ1-3
TGTGCCAGCAGCTTTACGATGGACAGTGCCTCTGGAAACACCATATATTTT
CASSFTMDSASGNTIYF
>-|-|TRBV6-5|TRBJ1-2
TGTGCCAGTAGACTCGGGGGGTCGGATAATGGCTACACCTTC
CASRLGGSDNGYTF
>-|-|TRBV7-3|TRBJ2-5
TGTGCCAGCAGCTCTGACTACCAAGAGACCCAGTACTTC
CASSSDYQETQYF
>-|-|TRBV19|TRBJ2-7
TGTGCCAGTAGTCCTCATCCCGGTGGACAGAACCCCTACGAGCAGTACTTC
CASSPHPGGQNPYEQYF
>TRBD2|-|TRBV5-3|TRBJ2-3
TGTGCCAGAAGCTTGAGGACTAGCGGGAGAGCAAGCGGCACAGATACGCAGTATTTT
CARSLRTSGRASGTDTQYF
>TRBD1|-|TRBV10-3|TRBJ2-2
TGTGCCATCAGCCGACAGGGGGCGCAGACCGGGGAGCTGTTTTTT
CAISRQGAQTGELFF
>TRBD1|once|TRBV6-6|TRBJ1-2
TGTGCCAGCAGTCGTGGCACCGGGACAGGGGATAACTATGGCTACACCTTC
CASSRGTGTGDNYGYTF
>TRBD2|-|TRBV6-5|TRBJ2-7
TGTGCCAGCAGCCGACTAGCGGGAGGTACCTACGAGCAGTACTTC
CASSRLAGGTYEQYF
>-|-|TRBV5-1|TRBJ2-7
TGCGCCAGCAGCTTGGATAGTAGCGGAGTCTACGAGCAGTACTTC
CASSLDSSGVYEQYF
>TRBD1|-|TRBV6-6|TRBJ1-2
TGTGCCAGCAGTTACTCGACAGGGCGAGCTAACTATGGCTACACCTTC
CASSYSTGRANYGYTF
>TRBD2|-|TRBV7-9|TRBJ2-5
TGTGCCAGCAGCTTCCCCCCGGGGGGGGAGACCCAGTACTTC
CASSFPPGGETQYF
>TRBD2|-|TRBV11-3|TRBJ2-1
TGTGCCAGCAGCGGGGGGGAGAGCACCTACAATGAGCAGTTCTTC
CASSGGESTYNEQFF
>-|-|TRBV4-1|TRBJ1-1
TGCGCCAGCAGCCCGCGAGCGGGCGACACTGAAGCTTTCTTT
CASSPRAGDTEAFF
>-|-|TRBV28|TRBJ1-6
TGTGCCAGCAGTTTTGGGAGGGGCTCCTATAATTCACCCCTCCACTTT
CASSFGRGSYNSPLHF
>TRBD1|-|TRBV5-1|TRBJ2-5
TGCGCCAGCAGCCCGGACAGGGGTAGAGGTATTGAGACCCAGTACTTC
CASSPDRGRGIETQYF
>-|-|TRBV18|TRBJ1-1
TGTGCCAGCTCACCGCGTGCGGGGGGCGATTTGAACACTGAAGCTTTCTTT
CASSPRAGGDLNTEAFF
>-|few|TRBV24-1|TRBJ2-3
TGTGCCACCAGTGATGGCACAGGGAACGGAGATACGCAGTATTTT
CATSDGTGNGDTQYF
>-|-|TRBV4-1|TRBJ1-5
TGCGCCAGCAGCCAAGATTCAGCAGGGAACAATCAGCCCCAGCATTTT
CASSQDSAGNNQPQHF
>TRBD1|-|TRBV14|TRBJ2-3
TGTGCCAGCAGCCCAAAACAGGGGATCACAGATACGCAGTATTTT
CASSPKQGITDTQYF
>TRBD2|-|TRBV18|TRBJ2-6
TGTGCCAGCTCACCAGCGGGGGGTCCTGGGGCCAACGTCCTGACTTTC
CASSPAGGPGANVLTF
>TRBD1|-|TRBV6-6|TRBJ1-5
TGTGCCAGCAGTTACAGGGGGCGGGGGGGAAATCAGCCCCAGCATTTT
CASSYRGRGGNQPQHF
>-|-|TRBV3-1/TRBV3-2|TRBJ2-1
TGTGCCAGCAGCCCCGAGATGAGCTCCTACAATGAGCAGTTCTTC
CASSPEMSSYNEQFF
>TRBD1|-|TRBV6-5|TRBJ1-1
TGTGCCAGCCGCCAGGACAGGGCCTCTGAAGCTTTCTTT
CASRQDRASEAFF
>TRBD1|once|TRBV28|TRBJ1-2
TGTGCCACAGACAGGGGGCGGCGTCGATCCTATCGCTACACCTTC
CATDRGRRRSYRYTF
>-|-|TRBV7-8|TRBJ2-3
TGTGCCAGCAGCTTAGAGGCGGGACAGTTCGCAGATACGCAGTATTTT
CASSLEAGQFADTQYF
>-|-|TRBV18|TRBJ2-7
TGTGCCAGCTCACCCGCGAGTGAGCAGTACTTC
CASSPASEQYF
>-|-|TRBV6-5|TRBJ2-2
TGTGCCAGCAGTCTGCAGGGGGGCGGCGGGGAGCTGTTTTTT
CASSLQGGGGELFF
>TRBD1|-|TRBV11-3|TRBJ2-1
TGTGCCAGCAGCAACCGGGACAGGAACAATGAGCAGTTCTTC
CASSNRDRNNEQFF
>-|-|TRBV5-1|TRBJ1-4
TGCGCCAGCAGCTCATCCGGGCGGGAGGAAAAACTGTTTTTT
CASSSSGREEKLFF
>TRBD1|-|TRBV6-5|TRBJ1-6
TGTGCCAGCAGTTACTATGACAGGGGTTCACCCCTCCACTTT
CASSYYDRGSPLHF
>TRBD1|-|TRBV9|TRBJ2-1
TGTGCCAGCAGCGTAGGGGGGACAGGGGTTCTCAATGAGCAGTTCTTC
CASSVGGTGVLNEQFF
>TRBD2|-|TRBV7-3|TRBJ2-2
TGTGCCAGCAGCTCGGGACTAGCGGACACCGGGGAGCTGTTTTTT
CASSSGLADTGELFF
>TRBD1|-|TRBV11-3|TRBJ2-7
TGTGCCAGCAGCTTTTTGGACAGGGGGACCTTCTACGAGCAGTACTTC
CASSFLDRGTFYEQYF
>TRBD1|few|TRBV3-1/TRBV3-2|TRBJ1-1
TGTGCCAGCAGCCGGGGACAGTGGAACACTGAAGCTTTCTTT
CASSRGQWNTEAFF